These T cell receptor beta chains were read from a single sample in a study of shared clonotypes between healthy human individuals. Data came from immunoSEQ multiplex PCR; TCRdb stores just in-frame clones and leaves some out. The data contain under 1,900,000 clones, approximately 98.5% of them singletons. Sample: naive CD4+ T cells sorted from blood. The receptors originated from a man aged 25-45 years in good health. CDR3s include the opening cysteine and the closing phenylalanine or tryptophan. Each record gives: V gene, J gene, CDR3 protein.

TRBV25-1	TRBJ2-1	CASSEEAGGILNEQFF
TRBV11-3	TRBJ2-3	CASSSAGDTQYF
TRBV27	TRBJ2-1	CASSLSTRQGQLRNEQFF
TRBV9	TRBJ2-2	CASSGGLAGAGELFF
TRBV20-1	TRBJ2-7	CSGLLVSEQYF
TRBV18	TRBJ1-1	CASSNKDRAGTEAFF
TRBV6-5	TRBJ2-7	CASSYPPSHEQYF
TRBV29-1	TRBJ2-3	CSVGGVGKTDTQYF
TRBV18	TRBJ2-1	CASSPLASGDNEQFF
TRBV5-1	TRBJ1-2	CASSLATVNYGYTF
TRBV5-1	TRBJ2-7	CASSSSGSGYEQYF
TRBV27	TRBJ2-7	CASSSQGPHYEQYF
TRBV9	TRBJ2-4	CASSLGPGLAGGLGKNIQYF
TRBV11-2	TRBJ2-7	CASSLGGLGQGTYEQYF
TRBV5-1	TRBJ2-7	CASSLVSRVSYEQYF
TRBV5-1	TRBJ1-2	CASSLDAGGYGYTF
TRBV28	TRBJ1-2	CATHYTGEANYGYTF